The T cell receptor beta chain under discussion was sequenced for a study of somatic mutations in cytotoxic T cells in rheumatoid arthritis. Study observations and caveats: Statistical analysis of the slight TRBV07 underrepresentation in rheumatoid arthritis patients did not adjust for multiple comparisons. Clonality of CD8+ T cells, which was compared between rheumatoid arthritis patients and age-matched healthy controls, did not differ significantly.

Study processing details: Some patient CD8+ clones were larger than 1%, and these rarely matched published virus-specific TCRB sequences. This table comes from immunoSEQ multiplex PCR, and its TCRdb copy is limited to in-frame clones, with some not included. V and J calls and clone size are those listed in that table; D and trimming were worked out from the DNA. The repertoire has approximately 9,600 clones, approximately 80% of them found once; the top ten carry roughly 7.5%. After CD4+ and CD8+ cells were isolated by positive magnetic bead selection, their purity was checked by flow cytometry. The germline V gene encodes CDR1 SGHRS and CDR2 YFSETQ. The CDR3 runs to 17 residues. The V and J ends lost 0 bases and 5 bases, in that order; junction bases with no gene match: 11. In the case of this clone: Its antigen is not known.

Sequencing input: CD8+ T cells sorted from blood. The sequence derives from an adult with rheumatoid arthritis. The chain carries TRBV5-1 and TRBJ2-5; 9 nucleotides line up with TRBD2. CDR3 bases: TGCGCCAGCAGCTTGGCCCCGGGCGGGGGGGCGTCGGAGACCCAGTACTTC. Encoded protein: CASSLAPGGGASETQYF.